Shown below are 8 T cell receptor beta chains from a single sample sequenced in a study of T-cell reconstitution after alpha-beta-depleted transplantation in children. Library preparation (for TCRbeta) was performed with unique molecular identifiers. TCRdb called the PCR reads again in MiXCR, with one record for every CDR3 protein. The data hold about 420,000 distinct CDR3 sequences, with around 15% observed a single time. This sample comprised PBMCs, mostly from graft donor cells, obtained 360 days after TCRalphabeta/CD19-depleted stem cell transplant. Receptors originate from a boy younger than two who had a stem cell transplant for Wiskott-Aldrich syndrome, so the T cells may come from the graft donor.

This clonotype appeared a few times. This chain joins TRBV5-4 and TRBJ2-7; no clear D. The CDR3 has 14 amino acids. V was shortened by 3 bases and J by 0 bases, with 10 bases between the two germline ends. The germline V gene has CDR1 SGHNT and CDR2 YYREEE (reference sequence). The CDR3 bases are TGTGCCAGCAGCTCCTCGGCGCCCTCCTACGAGCAGTACTTC. Protein product: CASSSSAPSYEQYF.

In its sample, this clonotype was seen a few times. The V and J genes are TRBV5-1 and TRBJ1-2; D call uncertain. Per the germline V gene, CDR1 is SGHRS and CDR2 is YFSETQ. Deletions cut 4 bases from V and 0 bases from J, with 16 bases between. There are 16 residues in the CDR3. The CDR3 coding sequence is TGCGCCAGCAGCGTCTCTACTCTGTCCCCTAACTATGGCTACACCTTC. It is translated as CASSVSTLSPNYGYTF.

This clonotype was detected a few times. The chain employs TRBV7-2 and TRBJ2-7; unclear D gene. Germline lookup yields CDR1 SGHTA and CDR2 FQGNSA. Trimming removed 4 bases from V and 12 bases from J, with 22 bases in between. CDR3 length equals 14 residues. CDR3 nucleotide sequence: TGTGCCAGCAGCTCTCGACAAGGCGACTTCCGGATGTACTTC. Translating gives CASSSRQGDFRMYF. The full variable domain, rest sourced from reference TRBV7-2 and TRBJ2-7, is GAGVSQSPSNKVTEKGKDVELRCDPISGHTALYWYRQSLGQGLEFLIYFQGNSAPDKSGLPSDRFSAERTGGSVSTLTIQRTQQEDSAVYLCASSSRQGDFRMYFGPGTRLTVT.

The DNA of the CDR3 is TGTGCCAGCAGCTCAACCGGGAGGAAGGACCAGCCCCAGCATTTT. Translating it yields CASSSTGRKDQPQHF. The chain couples TRBV7-8 to TRBJ1-5; D remains ambiguous. The CDR3 totals 15 residues. CDR1 SGHVS and CDR2 FQNEAQ come from the germline V gene. Trimming took 4 bases from V and 7 from J, leaving 17 bases between them.

The V gene is TRBV21-1, the J gene TRBJ2-6. TRBV21-1 is noted as a pseudogene. The CDR3 covers 15 residues. In DNA form, the CDR3 reads TGTGCCAGCAGCAAAGATGGCTCTGGGGCCAACGTCCTGACTTTC. This encodes CASSKDGSGANVLTF.

CDR3 sequence: CASTTPGSHEQYF. The CDR3 DNA reads as TGTGCCAGCACAACTCCCGGGTCCCACGAGCAGTACTTC. This chain links TRBV2 with TRBJ2-7; no reliable D call. Germline CDR1 reads SNHLY; CDR2 reads FYNNEI. Deletions cut 7 bases from V and 5 bases from J, with 15 bases between. CDR3 size: 13 residues.

The rearrangement uses TRBV12-3 or TRBV12-4 and TRBJ1-2; D gene uncertain. The V end was cut by 2 bases, the J end by 8 bases, with 9 bases between. The CDR3 has 12 amino acids. In nucleotides, the CDR3 is TGTGCCAGCAGTTTAAGGTACCTCGGCTACACCTTC. Translation: CASSLRYLGYTF.

This clonotype occurred a few times. J is TRBJ2-5 and V is TRBV11-2; 9 nucleotides line up with TRBD1. Losses at the gene ends were 5 bases for V and 1 base for J; bases not matched to a gene: 8. Germline CDR1 reads SGHAT; CDR2 reads FQNNGV. This CDR3 contains 16 residues. CDR3 DNA: TGTGCCAGCAGCAACCGGGACAGGGCCCGCCAAGAGACCCAGTACTTC. Residues: CASSNRDRARQETQYF.